Presented here are 19 T cell receptor beta chains from one specimen sequenced in a study of CD4 T cells in relation to SARS-CoV-2 and coronaviruses. Repertoires were generated with immunoSEQ multiplex PCR, while TCRdb's copy carries only in-frame clones and drops some. The sample yields 35,000 to 45,000 clones, over 75% seen once. The source material was memory CD4+ T cells from PBMCs. These receptors originate from an adult with COVID-19.

The V call is TRBV10-3, the J call TRBJ2-5; a possible D gene is TRBD1 (5 bases). V dropped 5 bases and J dropped 3 bases, with 10 bases sitting between them. Germline V gene lookup returns CDR1 ENHRY and CDR2 SYGVKD. There are 13 residues in the CDR3. DNA of the CDR3: TGTGCCATCAGTCGACAGCCTGAAGAGACCCAGTACTTC. Protein: CAISRQPEETQYF.

The rearrangement joins TRBV18 to TRBJ1-1; 7 nucleotides line up with TRBD1. The V gene end was trimmed by 3 bases and the J gene end by 7 bases; junction bases not matched to a gene: 17. CDR3 size: 17 residues. CDR1 KGHSH and CDR2 LQKENI come from the germline V gene. CDR3 loop: CASSPLPTGKSTNEAFF. The CDR3 coding sequence is TGTGCCAGCTCACCCCTACCGACAGGGAAGTCGACCAATGAAGCTTTCTTT.

The genes are TRBV7-9 and TRBJ2-3; D is unresolved. From germline, CDR1 is SEHNR and CDR2 FQNEAQ (reference sequence). This CDR3 is 14 amino acids long. V was clipped by 4 bases and J by 6 bases, with 14 bases between them. The CDR3 region is CASSSLGSLDTQYF. The DNA for the CDR3 is TGTGCCAGCAGCTCCCTCGGGTCTTTGGATACGCAGTATTTT. Combining the CDR3 with reference TRBV7-9 and TRBJ2-3 gives the whole variable domain DTGVSQNPRHKITKRGQNVTFRCDPISEHNRLYWYRQTLGQGPEFLTYFQNEAQLEKSRLLSDRFSAERPKGSFSTLEIQRTEQGDSAMYLCASSSLGSLDTQYFGPGTRLTVL.

This chain links TRBV3-1 (or the pseudogene TRBV3-2) with TRBJ2-2; TRBD1 agrees at 11 bases. There are 15 residues in the CDR3. V shed 4 bases, J shed 6 bases, and the junction held 4 bases outside the gene matches. CDR1 and CDR2 (germline): LGHDT, YNNKEL (reference sequence). In DNA, the CDR3 is TGTGCCAGCAGCCGGGACAGGGGGGCGCCCGGGGAGCTGTTTTTT. As protein: CASSRDRGAPGELFF.

DNA of the CDR3: TGCGCCAGCAGCCCTTCGAGCGGGGGGCTCTACAATGAGCAGTTCTTC. Residues: CASSPSSGGLYNEQFF. The chain employs TRBV5-1 and TRBJ2-1; 9 bases line up with TRBD2. After removal of 4 bases from V and 3 bases from J, the junction contained 8 bases not matched to a gene. Germline lookup yields CDR1 SGHRS and CDR2 YFSETQ. The CDR3 is 16 residues long.

The genes are TRBV6-6 and TRBJ2-3, with 7 bases aligning to TRBD2. V was clipped by 5 bases and J by 1 base; unmatched bases: 12. CDR3 size: 17 residues. Germline V gene lookup returns CDR1 MNHNY and CDR2 SVGAGI (reference sequence). The CDR3 spells CASSPLGRKSGTDTQYF. The DNA for the CDR3 is TGTGCCAGCAGTCCCCTCGGGAGGAAGAGCGGCACAGATACGCAGTATTTT.

The chain links TRBV4-2 to TRBJ1-2; D uncertain. Germline CDR1 LGHNA, CDR2 YNFKEQ. V was shortened by 0 bases and J by 3 bases, with 11 bases between the two germline ends. The CDR3 spans 15 residues. The CDR3 is CASSQEARTYYGYTF. CDR3 bases: TGTGCCAGCAGCCAAGAAGCCAGGACTTACTATGGCTACACCTTC.

The CDR3 region has the DNA TGTGCCAGCTCACCTGGTTCAGGGACCACAGATACGCAGTATTTT. Protein: CASSPGSGTTDTQYF. This chain connects TRBV18 to TRBJ2-3; either TRBD1 or TRBD2 may supply D (5 bases each). The CDR3 totals 15 residues. Germline CDR1 is KGHSH and CDR2 is LQKENI. Trimming took 3 bases from V and 2 from J, leaving 12 bases between them.

This clone appeared once. V gene TRBV7-2 combines with J gene TRBJ1-6; weak D call: TRBD1 (6 bases). V shed 1 base and J shed 10 bases, with 11 bases lying between them. Germline CDR1 and CDR2: SGHTA and FQGNSA. There are 14 residues in the CDR3. CDR3 region: CASSLDRDRSPLHF. The CDR3 DNA sequence: TGTGCCAGCAGCTTAGACAGGGATCGGTCACCCCTCCACTTT.

V gene TRBV2 combines with J gene TRBJ1-5; D is unclear. Trimming left V 5 bases short and J 3 bases short, with 8 bases between. CDR1 is SNHLY and CDR2 is FYNNEI in the germline V gene. This CDR3 is built from 13 residues. CDR3 sequence: CASSTKDNQPQHF. For the CDR3, the DNA is TGTGCCAGCAGTACCAAGGACAATCAGCCCCAGCATTTT.

On this clone: The junction departs from germline at one end; a sequencing error may be responsible. The gene calls are TRBV27 and TRBJ1-2; D is ambiguous. There are 17 residues in the CDR3. Germline V lookup: CDR1 MNHEY, CDR2 SMNVEV (reference sequence). CDR3 nucleotides: TGTGCCAGCAGTCTATCCTTATCTCGAGGGCGCCCCTATGGCTACACCTTC. Protein: CASSLSLSRGRPYGYTF.

The table lists this clone with a count of one. V gene TRBV19 combines with J gene TRBJ2-7; maybe TRBD2 (5 bases). CDR3 length: 17 amino acids. With 7 bases removed from V and 0 bases from J, the gap between germline ends came to 22 bases. From germline, CDR1 is LNHDA and CDR2 SQIVND (reference sequence). The CDR3 region is CASNVQTRGTSSYEQYF. In nucleotides, the CDR3 is TGTGCCAGTAACGTTCAAACCCGGGGTACAAGCTCCTACGAGCAGTACTTC.

The gene calls are TRBV6-5 and TRBJ2-2; D not resolved. Between the trimmed V and J ends, which lost 7 bases and 0 bases, there was a span of 9 bases. Germline-derived CDR1 and CDR2 are MNHEY and SVGAGI. The CDR3 extends over 14 amino acids. Here the CDR3 DNA reads TGTGCCAGCAAGAGACAAACGAACACCGGGGAGCTGTTTTTT. Translated: CASKRQTNTGELFF.

The J gene is TRBJ1-5, the V gene TRBV5-5; D perhaps matches TRBD1 (6 bases). The V and J ends lost 4 bases and 0 bases respectively, with 11 bases between them. The CDR3 sequence is 15 residues long. Germline V gene sequence: CDR1 SGHKS, CDR2 YYEKEE (reference sequence). CDR3 DNA: TGTGCCAGCAGCCCGACAGGTAATAGCAATCAGCCCCAGCATTTT. It codes for CASSPTGNSNQPQHF.

The rearrangement joins TRBV2 to TRBJ2-2, with 9 nucleotides matching TRBD1. Germline lookup yields CDR1 SNHLY and CDR2 FYNNEI. The CDR3 extends over 15 amino acids. V shed 6 bases, J shed 3 bases, and the junction held 5 bases outside the gene matches. This chain's CDR3 is CASRDRGGYTGELFF. The CDR3, as DNA: TGTGCCAGCAGGGACAGGGGTGGGTACACCGGGGAGCTGTTTTTT.

This chain connects TRBV7-9 to TRBJ2-7, with D uncertain. Between the trimmed V and J ends, which lost 4 bases and 7 bases, there was a span of 14 bases. This CDR3 has 13 residues. Germline V lookup: CDR1 SEHNR, CDR2 FQNEAQ (reference sequence). CDR3 coding DNA: TGTGCCAGCAGCTCTGGACCGCTGGGGGAGCAGTACTTC. Protein: CASSSGPLGEQYF. The entire variable domain, with the rest obtained from reference TRBV7-9 and TRBJ2-7, is as follows: DTGVSQNPRHKITKRGQNVTFRCDPISEHNRLYWYRQTLGQGPEFLTYFQNEAQLEKSRLLSDRFSAERPKGSFSTLEIQRTEQGDSAMYLCASSSGPLGEQYFGPGTRLTVT.

The chain is built from TRBV19 and TRBJ1-1; 7 bases are a match to TRBD1. The germline gives CDR1 LNHDA, CDR2 SQIVND (reference sequence). J gave up 1 base and V 5 bases, and 4 bases lay outside the gene matches. This CDR3 is 14 amino acids long. The CDR3 loop reads CASSHGQANTEAFF. For the CDR3, the DNA is TGTGCCAGTAGTCACGGACAGGCGAACACTGAAGCTTTCTTT.

The rearrangement uses TRBV5-5 and TRBJ2-5; 16 nucleotides align to TRBD2. Germline CDR1 SGHKS, CDR2 YYEKEE (reference sequence). V shed 5 bases and J 5 bases; nucleotides not matched to a gene: 9. The CDR3 length is 17 residues. The CDR3 protein is CASRGTSGGASWETQYF. DNA for the CDR3: TGTGCCAGCAGGGGGACTAGCGGGGGGGCGTCATGGGAGACCCAGTACTTC.

V is TRBV18 and J is TRBJ2-5, with no clear D. This CDR3 has 12 amino acids. Looked up from germline, CDR1 is KGHSH and CDR2 is LQKENI. V lost 2 bases, J lost 4 bases, and 5 bases lay in between. The CDR3 nucleotides are TGTGCCAGCTCACCAAGGGCAGAGACCCAGTACTTC. Translation gives CASSPRAETQYF. Drawing the rest from reference TRBV18 and TRBJ2-5, the complete variable domain is NAGVMQNPRHLVRRRGQEARLRCSPMKGHSHVYWYRQLPEEGLKFMVYLQKENIIDESGMPKERFSAEFPKEGPSILRIQQVVRGDSAAYFCASSPRAETQYFGPGTRLLVL.